This T cell receptor (beta chain) is from a study of Ad26.COV2.S vaccination and SARS-CoV-2 variants (dated by TCRdb to about 2021). Background on the whole study: Vaccine-arm donors were drawn from COV1001, a multicentre, randomized, double-blind, placebo-controlled phase I-IIa trial of Ad26.COV2.S in healthy adults. Investigators did not know the trial group allocation while performing experiments and assessing outcomes. TCRbeta repertoire sequencing was used to assess the specificity and breadth of SARS-CoV-2-reactive T cell receptors after Ad26.COV2.S vaccination. A total of around 32 samples were included in the TCR-sequenced set, comprising around 19 Ad26.COV2.S vaccine recipients, 5 placebo recipients and 8 SARS-CoV-2 convalescent individuals. Trial participants were randomized into five groups of five, in which low-dose or high-dose Ad26.COV2.S was given once or twice, or placebo was given on both occasions. Ad26.COV2.S was given intramuscularly at 5x10^10 or 1x10^11 viral particles, as a single shot or as two shots 56 days apart.

The CDR3 runs 15 residues from the cysteine to the phenylalanine. Kept here is only the CDR3 DNA, which spans 45 bases and is read in frame from base 1. At the junction V is shortened by 4 bases and J by 10 bases; bases outside the gene matches: 14. CDR1 and CDR2 were assigned from the germline V gene as SGHAT and FQNNGV. The immunoSEQ Assay was the method used to sequence TCRbeta CDR3 regions. After extraction, genomic DNA underwent amplification by bias-controlled multiplex PCR, followed by high-throughput sequencing. As for the original processing: To quantify the absolute abundance of every unique TCRbeta CDR3 region, sequences were collapsed and filtered. Usable DNA was measured by amplifying reference genes present in all nucleated cells, and TCRbeta template counts were normalized to that usable DNA to estimate T cell fraction. Repertoire TCRs were annotated as SARS-CoV-2-specific by exact matching of V gene, CDR3 amino acid sequence and J gene to a known reactive TCR set. MIRA supplied the reference SARS-CoV-2 TCR set, which was filtered for enrichment in COVID-19-positive ImmuneCODE repertoires so that public or cross-reactive TCRs were removed. Using the MIRA antigens, annotated TCRs were further analysed by specific ORF or by position within an ORF. Breadth was defined as the number of annotated unique rearrangements divided by the total number of unique productive rearrangements, and depth was defined as the summed frequency of the annotated unique rearrangements. Two-sided Wilcoxon rank-sum tests were applied when comparing TCR breadth between groups. The immuneACCESS repertoire file appears here via TCRdb, limited to in-frame rearrangements. These files lack a portion of the clones; in checked studies, under half of the deficit traces to unresolved V genes, and the cause of the others is not known. V and J calls plus clone size are reproduced from that table; the DNA served to infer D and trimming. The sample table holds a few hundred thousand clones, of which roughly four fifths were seen once. The ten largest clones capture about 8% of the sample.

Study-wide findings and limitations: According to the authors, total T cell responses may have been underestimated by the TCR breadth and depth analyses. Substantial breadth of spike-specific CD8+ and CD4+ T cell responses was reported after vaccination. The study lacked the statistical power to compare responses across vaccine doses or regimens. Comparable non-spike TCR breadth was observed between vaccine and placebo recipients, consistent with only spike being contained in the vaccine. Compared with placebo recipients, Ad26.COV2.S recipients showed higher spike-specific TCR breadth (P = 0.0014).

On this clone itself: Its antigen is not yet known. Nothing much larger sits one base from this clone, and base qualities are not available.

Sample treatment or condition, as interpreted from the label and publication: 15 to 20 received Ad26.COV2.S at low or high dose, single or two shots; about 5 received placebo; per-sample allocation not given. For vaccine and placebo recipients, the sequenced repertoires came from samples collected on day 63 after the first injection. Between 29 July and 7 August 2020, Cohort 1b enrolled fewer than 30 adults aged 18-55 years at one site in Boston, USA. As a vaccine, Ad26.COV2.S was a replication-incompetent adenovirus type 26 vector that expressed a prefusion-stabilized SARS-CoV-2 spike protein derived from the original Wuhan strain.

The sequenced sample was peripheral blood, obtained in a trial of Ad26.COV2.S vaccine versus placebo. The sequence is built from TRBV11-2 and TRBJ2-3; 7 bases in between match TRBD1. This TCR came from a person aged 18-60 years who received the Ad26.COV2.S COVID-19 vaccine or a placebo. The CDR3 amino acid sequence is: CASSYHGTELIAQYF. The DNA reads TGTGCCAGCAGCTACCACGGGACAGAGCTTATAGCGCAGTATTTT.